This T cell receptor beta chain comes out of a study of cytomegalovirus exposure and HLA in healthy donors. Whole-study findings and limits: Sequencing had likely introduced a cluster of highly shared sequence variants as an artifact. After further analysis at a later stage, 16,951 TCR beta sequences were associated with HLA alleles at 0.05 false discovery rate. Further analysis was carried out later, and it showed several of the most significant clusters appearing linked to common viral pathogens.

Turning to this clone: Its matching antigen is unknown.

The PCR had 60 Vbeta and 13 Jbeta primers. Generated by immunoSEQ multiplex PCR, the TCRdb table keeps only in-frame clones and is missing some. The table shows 97,000 or so clones, with roughly 9.4% occurring only once. The CDR3 has 18 residues. The trim removed 5 bases at V and 0 bases at J, leaving 12 bases unmatched. CDR1 is MNHEY, CDR2 SMNVEV, per germline (reference sequence). Input material: PBMCs. The receptor comes from a man aged 45-60 years in good health and CMV-seropositive. This rearrangement joins TRBV27 to TRBJ2-1, with 8 bases fitting TRBD2. In DNA form, the CDR3 reads TGTGCCAGCAGTAGAACTAGCGGCCTAAGGAGCTCCTACAATGAGCAGTTCTTC. Translated, it gives CASSRTSGLRSSYNEQFF.